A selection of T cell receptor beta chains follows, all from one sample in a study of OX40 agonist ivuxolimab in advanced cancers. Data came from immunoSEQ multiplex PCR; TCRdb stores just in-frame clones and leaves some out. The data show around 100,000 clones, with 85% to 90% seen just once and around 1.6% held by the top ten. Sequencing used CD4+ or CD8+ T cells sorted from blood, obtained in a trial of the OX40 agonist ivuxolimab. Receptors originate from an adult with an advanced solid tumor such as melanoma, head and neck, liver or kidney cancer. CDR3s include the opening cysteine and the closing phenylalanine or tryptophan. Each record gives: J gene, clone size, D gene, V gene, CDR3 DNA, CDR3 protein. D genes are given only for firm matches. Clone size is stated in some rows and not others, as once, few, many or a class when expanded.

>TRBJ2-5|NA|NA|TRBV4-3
TGCGCCAGCAGCCAAGAGTCCCCGGGATACCAAGAGACCCAGTACTTC
CASSQESPGYQETQYF
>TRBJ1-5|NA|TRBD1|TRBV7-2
TGTGCCAGCAGCCTTCGGGGGGGGACAGGGCTCCAGCCCCAGCATTTT
CASSLRGGTGLQPQHF
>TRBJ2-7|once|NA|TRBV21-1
TGTCCGACTGGGGGCGGGGTCCCGACCTACGAGCAGTACTTC
CPTGGGVPTYEQYF
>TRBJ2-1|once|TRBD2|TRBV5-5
TGTGCCAGCAGCCCGGGACTAGCGGGGGGCCCTAGCTCCTACAATGAGCAGTTCTTC
CASSPGLAGGPSSYNEQFF
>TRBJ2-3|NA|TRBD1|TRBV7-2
TGTGCCAGCAGCTTAGGGGGGACAGATACAGATACGCAGTATTTT
CASSLGGTDTDTQYF
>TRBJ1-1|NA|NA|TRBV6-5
TGTGCCAGCAGCTTCTCATCGAACACTGAAGCTTTCTTT
CASSFSSNTEAFF
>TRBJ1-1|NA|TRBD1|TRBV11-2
TGTGCCAGCAGCGCCAGACAGGGCGTGGCGCCTGAAGCTTTCTTT
CASSARQGVAPEAFF
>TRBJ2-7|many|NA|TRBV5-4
TGTGCCAGCAGCCGGGTTCCGGGAGAGGAGCAGTACTTC
CASSRVPGEEQYF
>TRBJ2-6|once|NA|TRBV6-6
TGTGCCAGCAGGGGCTCTGGGGCCAACGTCCTGACTTTC
CASRGSGANVLTF
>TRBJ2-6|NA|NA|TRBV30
TGTGCCTGGAAGGGGTTTGGGGCCAACGTCCTGACTTTC
CAWKGFGANVLTF
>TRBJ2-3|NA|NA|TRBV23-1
TGCGCCAGCAAGTTCTGTCAGGACCGCACAGATACGCAGTATTTT
CASKFCQDRTDTQYF
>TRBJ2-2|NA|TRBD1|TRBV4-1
TGCGCCAGCAGCCAAGCTCCGGGACAGTCAACCGGGGAGCTGTTTTTT
CASSQAPGQSTGELFF
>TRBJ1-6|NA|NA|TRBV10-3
TGTGCCATCAGGGACCGGGACGGTAATTCACCCCTCCACTTT
CAIRDRDGNSPLHF
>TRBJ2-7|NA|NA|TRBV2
TGTGCCAGCAGTGAAGCCTACGAGCAGTACTTC
CASSEAYEQYF
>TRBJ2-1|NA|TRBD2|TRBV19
TGTGCCAGTCGTAAAGGGACTAGCTCCTACAATGAGCAGTTCTTC
CASRKGTSSYNEQFF